This TCR beta chain was documented in a study of blood T cells in healthy people across ages (dated by TCRdb to about 2015). Looking at the study overall: Template switching captured roughly one uniquely barcoded TCR beta cDNA molecule per two T cells in model experiments. To track age-related changes in TCR beta repertoire diversity, the study relied on deep sequencing normalized with unique cDNA molecular identifiers. To avoid experimental bias, donors of different ages were distributed randomly across sequencing lanes. Using the same blood draw, the study looked at two additional independent replicas of 1 million unique cDNA reads for two donors, one aged 18 to 30 and the other aged 80 or older. Four age groups were formed from the donors: young (average roughly 15 years), middle-aged (less than 40), aged (around 62) and long-lived (more than 75). Study-wide conclusions, independent of this receptor: Observed TCR beta diversity correlated strongly with the percentage of naive T cells measured by flow cytometry. Donor CMV infection status was unknown, potentially confounding age-related changes in expanded clonotypes. As age increased, observed TCR beta diversity per million T cells dropped in a roughly linear way, and a significant reduction was already evident by age 40. Because profiling used bulk unsorted PBMCs, naive and antigen-experienced compartments could not be compared conclusively. Total diversity estimates from one million sequenced T cells were considered lower bounds and underestimates. Compared with the aged group, more naive CD4+ T cells, fewer expanded clones and increased TCR diversity were shown by the long-lived group, suggesting age selection.

CDR1 and CDR2, looked up from the germline V gene, are MNHEY and SVGEGT. CDR3 length: 11 amino acids, cysteine to phenylalanine. Here the CDR3 DNA is all that survives: 33 bases in frame from base 1. V and J are truncated by 3 bases and 10 bases respectively, leaving an intervening sequence of 10 bases. The donors were about 40 Caucasian individuals from Russia, aged 6 to 90 years, who were systemically healthy. Roughly 10 milliliters of peripheral blood were drawn from each donor into EDTA-treated Vacutainer tubes. Ficoll-Paque density-gradient centrifugation was used to isolate PBMCs, with at least 7 million per sample. Trizol reagent was used to extract total RNA from PBMCs, with at least 6 micrograms per sample. Naive CD45RAhigh/CD27high T cell percentages were measured by flow cytometry on a PBMC aliquot from every donor. The library relied on 5' RACE. Sequencing instrument: Illumina HiSeq 2500. A second about 7 to 12 cycle PCR used a sample-barcoded 5' primer and a J-beta primer mix. A unique molecular identifier was introduced onto each TCR beta cDNA molecule by a template-switch 5' adaptor carrying 12 random nucleotides. Each sample yielded at least 3 million CDR3-containing paired-end reads. All of the RNA was converted into first-strand cDNA using the Mint cDNA synthesis kit, with a TRBC-specific oligonucleotide serving as the primer. All cDNA was treated with uracil-DNA glycosylase and then went through a first 18-cycle PCR with the universal primers M1SS and BC2_uni_R. Under the source paper's analysis protocol: For normalization, 1 million high-quality reads were randomly selected from each sample, with every read carrying a distinct molecular identifier. Instead of being binned into consensus sequences, reads that shared molecular identifiers were thrown out. MiTCR, set to a Q25 quality threshold and the strictest error-elimination algorithm, was used for CDR3 identification, clonotype clustering and error correction. A nonparametric unseen species model with Euler transformation was used to estimate a lower bound on total TCR beta diversity. TCRdb reprocessed the public reads (quality trimming at Q25 with fastp, clone calling with MiXCR) and kept in-frame beta chains. Each entry is one CDR3 protein sequence, shown with its most common DNA and genes. The V and J calls were determined by TCRdb, not by the authors. A total of around 580,000 distinct CDR3 sequences appear in this sample, roughly 48% of them only once. The top ten clones comprise roughly 24% of the sample.

On this clonotype itself: Its antigen is not yet known. No qualities accompany the bases; no much larger clone lies one base away.

Sequencing was done on a sample of blood. Here the chain combines TRBV6-2 or TRBV6-3 and TRBJ2-7, with the identity of the D gene unclear. The origin of this receptor is a man older than 75 in good health. The CDR3 protein is CASSYGQIQYF. At the DNA level, the sequence is TGTGCCAGCAGTTATGGGCAGATTCAGTACTTC.